A single sample gave rise to the 17 T cell receptor beta chains below, sequenced in a study of cytomegalovirus exposure and HLA in healthy donors. Primers included in the PCR were 60 Vbeta and 13 Jbeta primers. TCRdb's table, derived via immunoSEQ multiplex PCR, lists solely in-frame clones and lacks some. Counted here are around 230,000 clones, about 77% occurring once; the ten biggest clones make up about 0.45%. The sample taken for sequencing was PBMCs. The receptors originated from a boy aged 10-17 years in good health and CMV-seronegative.

V usage is TRBV18 and J usage is TRBJ1-1; D ambiguous. The length of the CDR3 is 16 residues. Germline values: CDR1 KGHSH, CDR2 LQKENI. Trimming shortened V by 2 bases and J by 0 bases, and 13 bases separated the two germline ends. This CDR3 is CASSPVRAALNTEAFF. CDR3 sequence (DNA): TGTGCCAGCTCACCAGTCCGAGCCGCCTTGAACACTGAAGCTTTCTTT. Full variable domain (missing parts from reference TRBV18 and TRBJ1-1): NAGVMQNPRHLVRRRGQEARLRCSPMKGHSHVYWYRQLPEEGLKFMVYLQKENIIDESGMPKERFSAEFPKEGPSILRIQQVVRGDSAAYFCASSPVRAALNTEAFFGQGTRLTVV.

The chain links TRBV10-3 to TRBJ2-7, with 14 bases identical to TRBD2. The length of the CDR3 is 16 residues. Per the germline V gene, CDR1 is ENHRY and CDR2 is SYGVKD. Trimming cost V 4 bases and J 7 bases; bases outside gene matches: 9. The chain's CDR3 is CAISVRRTSGGREQYF. The CDR3 DNA sequence: TGTGCCATCAGTGTTAGACGGACTAGCGGGGGGCGGGAGCAGTACTTC.

The rearrangement uses TRBV25-1 and TRBJ1-4, with 9 bases aligning to TRBD1. Germline lookup yields CDR1 MGHDK and CDR2 SYGVNS. Trimming took 5 bases from V and 1 from J; bases not matched to a gene: 2. This CDR3 spans 15 amino acids. The CDR3: CASSKDRGTNEKLFF. CDR3 nucleotides: TGTGCCAGCAGTAAGGACAGGGGAACTAATGAAAAACTGTTTTTT.

This chain uses TRBV7-8 with TRBJ1-1; D gene ambiguous. The ends were cut back, 5 bases at V and 5 bases at J, with 15 bases in the middle. Germline V gene lookup returns CDR1 SGHVS and CDR2 FQNEAQ. The CDR3 consists of 14 residues. The CDR3: CASSPGGVPTEAFF. The CDR3 DNA follows: TGTGCCAGCAGCCCCGGCGGGGTCCCAACTGAAGCTTTCTTT.

This clone was seen a single time. This chain links TRBV6-1 with TRBJ1-2; the D gene is possibly TRBD1 (6 bases). The germline V and J ends were trimmed by 6 bases and 4 bases, with 15 bases remaining between them. The CDR3 spans 14 residues. Germline assignment: CDR1 MNHNS and CDR2 SASEGT. CDR3 DNA sequence: TGTGCCAGCAGATTTGGACAGCCTCCCTATGGCTACACCTTC. This encodes CASRFGQPPYGYTF.

The rearrangement uses TRBV7-2 and TRBJ2-1, with a possible D match to TRBD2 (6 bases). The CDR3 sequence is 16 residues long. The germline V gene has CDR1 SGHTA and CDR2 FQGNSA. V lost 2 bases and J 2 bases, leaving 13 bases between the germline ends. The CDR3 sequence is CASSLIRGVPYNEQFF. The CDR3, as DNA: TGTGCCAGCAGCTTAATTCGCGGGGTACCCTACAATGAGCAGTTCTTC.

This sequence joins TRBV9 and TRBJ2-7; D may be TRBD1 (6 bases). Trimming cost V 3 bases and J 2 bases, with 12 bases left between them. CDR1 is SGDLS and CDR2 is YYNGEE in the germline V gene. The CDR3 runs to 14 residues. CDR3 region: CASSATGLTYEQYF. CDR3 in DNA: TGTGCCAGCAGCGCCACAGGGCTCACCTACGAGCAGTACTTC.

The CDR3 DNA is TGCGCCAGCAGGGCCAGGGCAAATGAAAAACTGTTTTTT. Its translation is CASRARANEKLFF. The chain joins TRBV5-1 to TRBJ1-4; tentatively, D is TRBD1 (5 bases). The germline V and J ends were trimmed by 5 bases and 5 bases, with 10 bases remaining between them. Germline-derived CDR1 and CDR2 are SGHRS and YFSETQ. This CDR3 region has 13 residues.

The CDR3 nucleotides read TGTGCCAGCAGCCCGCCGGGACTAGCGGGAGGAAGTGAGCAGTTCTTC. Amino acids: CASSPPGLAGGSEQFF. The chain joins TRBV7-9 to TRBJ2-1; 15 nucleotides match TRBD2. Germline V gene data show CDR1 as SEHNR and CDR2 as FQNEAQ (reference sequence). Germline trimming cut 5 bases from V and 9 bases from J; bases unmatched to any gene: 8. The CDR3 runs to 16 residues.

V usage is TRBV30 and J usage is TRBJ1-1; D call uncertain. Germline V CDR1 and CDR2: GTSNPN, SVGIG (reference sequence). There are 15 residues in the CDR3. Trimming removed 0 bases at V and 7 bases at J, with 18 bases between. CDR3 region: CAWSVLGGRQSEAFF. CDR3 DNA sequence: TGTGCCTGGAGTGTACTCGGAGGGCGCCAAAGTGAAGCTTTCTTT.

This clone was recorded a few times. The rearrangement links TRBV28 to TRBJ2-5; the match to TRBD2 covers 7 bases. The germline V gene has CDR1 MDHEN and CDR2 SYDVKM. The length of the CDR3 is 16 residues. Trimming removed 5 bases from V and 1 base from J; junction bases left unmatched: 10. The CDR3 region has the DNA TGTGCCAGCAGTCCCCGGAGAGCGGGGACCCAAGAGACCCAGTACTTC. Translating it yields CASSPRRAGTQETQYF.

The genes are TRBV10-1 and TRBJ2-7, with D hard to call. From germline, CDR1 is WNHNN and CDR2 SYGVQD (reference sequence). CDR3 length equals 14 residues. The V end was cut by 6 bases, the J end by 2 bases, with 14 bases between. The CDR3 DNA sequence: TGCGCCAGCAGCCTTCGAGCGATCCCCTACGAGCAGTACTTC. Its protein is CASSLRAIPYEQYF.

V usage is TRBV25-1 and J usage is TRBJ2-5; a possible D gene is TRBD2 (5 bases). CDR1 is MGHDK, CDR2 SYGVNS, per germline. V was shortened by 4 bases and J by 1 base, with 10 bases between the two germline ends. This CDR3 region has 14 residues. DNA for the CDR3: TGTGCCAGCAGTGTCCACAGCGGCCAAGAGACCCAGTACTTC. Translating gives CASSVHSGQETQYF.

The CDR3 DNA reads as TGTGCCAGCTCACCCGTCGGGGGCACAGATACGCAGTATTTT. Translated, it gives CASSPVGGTDTQYF. V usage is TRBV18 and J usage is TRBJ2-3; possible D gene TRBD2, 5 bases. Trimming pared 3 bases from V and 1 base from J, leaving 8 bases between. Germline lookup yields CDR1 KGHSH and CDR2 LQKENI. The CDR3 runs to 14 residues. The variable domain in full, with the rest retrieved from reference TRBV18 and TRBJ2-3, is NAGVMQNPRHLVRRRGQEARLRCSPMKGHSHVYWYRQLPEEGLKFMVYLQKENIIDESGMPKERFSAEFPKEGPSILRIQQVVRGDSAAYFCASSPVGGTDTQYFGPGTRLTVL.

The CDR3 coding sequence is TGTGCCAGCAGCTCCGCGGATTCTAGCACAGATACGCAGTATTTT. Its translation: CASSSADSSTDTQYF. The chain is built from TRBV7-9 and TRBJ2-3, with D unclear. In germline, CDR1 is SEHNR, CDR2 FQNEAQ (reference sequence). CDR3 length equals 15 residues. V lost 4 bases to trimming and J lost 0 bases, with 11 bases between them.

The chain links TRBV5-4 to TRBJ1-1; D not resolved. Trimming stripped 2 bases from V and 0 bases from J, with 8 bases between. The length of the CDR3 is 14 residues. CDR1 and CDR2 from the germline V gene are SGHNT and YYREEE (reference sequence). This CDR3 is CASSLRGLNTEAFF. CDR3 nucleotide sequence: TGTGCCAGCAGCTTACGCGGGCTGAACACTGAAGCTTTCTTT.

The V and J genes are TRBV5-1 and TRBJ2-7; D is undetermined. With 5 bases removed from V and 5 bases from J, the gap between germline ends came to 11 bases. Germline lookup yields CDR1 SGHRS and CDR2 YFSETQ. The CDR3 contains 12 residues. The CDR3 loop is CASRKNFDEQYF. In nucleotides, the CDR3 is TGCGCCAGCAGAAAAAACTTCGACGAGCAGTACTTC.